Below, 22 T cell receptor beta chains from the same sample are listed, as sequenced in a study of blood T cells in healthy people across ages. The second PCR ran about 6 to 11 cycles with a sample-barcoded 5' primer and J-beta primers. TCRdb used MiXCR to reprocess the 5' RACE reads, holding one entry per CDR3 protein. Of roughly 800,000 distinct CDR3 sequences in the sample, 58% are singletons; the top ten hold approximately 20%. The sample consisted of blood. These receptors were taken from a young man in good health.

V usage is TRBV30 and J usage is TRBJ2-7, with 10 bases aligning to TRBD2. Germline lookup yields CDR1 GTSNPN and CDR2 SVGIG (reference sequence). With 0 bases clipped from V and 3 bases from J, the junction kept 5 bases outside the gene matches. The CDR3 length is 15 residues. The CDR3 nucleotides read TGTGCCTGGAGTGTACGGGCTAGCGGGGGCTACGAGCAGTACTTC. This encodes CAWSVRASGGYEQYF.

This clonotype was counted a single time. The V and J genes are TRBV10-3 and TRBJ2-1; D is possibly TRBD1 (5 bases). The CDR3 sequence is 13 residues long. V lost 8 bases and J lost 5, with 13 bases in between. Germline assignment: CDR1 ENHRY and CDR2 SYGVKD. The DNA of the CDR3 is TGTGCCATCGGGGTAACAGGTAACAATGAGCAGTTCTTC. It yields the protein CAIGVTGNNEQFF.

The rearrangement uses TRBV19 and TRBJ2-5; tentatively, D is TRBD2 (6 bases). The J call is doubtful: the DNA matches TRBJ2-7 better. This CDR3 has 14 amino acids. Germline V CDR1 and CDR2: LNHDA, SQIVND (reference sequence). The CDR3 spells CASNSGGDPSEQYF. In DNA form, the CDR3 reads TGTGCCAGTAACAGCGGCGGGGATCCCTCCGAGCAGTACTTC.

V gene TRBV9 combines with J gene TRBJ2-3; tentative D call: TRBD2 (7 bases). The germline V gene encodes CDR1 SGDLS and CDR2 YYNGEE. The germline V and J ends were trimmed by 0 bases and 0 bases, with 8 bases remaining between them. The CDR3 contains 15 residues. In nucleotides, the CDR3 is TGTGCCAGCAGCGTAGGGGGGGGCAGCACAGATACGCAGTATTTT. Translating it yields CASSVGGGSTDTQYF.

V and J are TRBV10-3 and TRBJ2-7; D might be TRBD1 (6 bases). The CDR3 extends over 12 amino acids. Trimming shortened V by 6 bases and J by 3 bases, and 9 bases separated the two germline ends. Germline CDR1 and CDR2: ENHRY and SYGVKD. The CDR3 region is CAIRTGNYEQYF. The CDR3 bases are TGTGCCATCAGGACAGGAAACTACGAGCAGTACTTC.

This sequence joins TRBV13 and TRBJ1-1; D possibly corresponds to TRBD1 (5 bases). The V end lost 6 bases, the J end lost 5 bases, and 19 bases lay between the germline ends. The CDR3 is 15 residues long. The germline V gene has CDR1 PRHDT and CDR2 FYEKMQ (reference sequence). The CDR3 nucleotides are TGTGCCAGCAGTTCGAACCGGGGGGGTTGGACTGAAGCTTTCTTT. As protein: CASSSNRGGWTEAFF.

This clonotype came up many times. The V gene is TRBV3-1, the J gene TRBJ2-6; maybe TRBD2 (5 bases). From germline, CDR1 is LGHDT and CDR2 YNNKEL (reference sequence). The CDR3 contains 19 residues. Trimming left V 1 base short and J 1 base short, with 17 bases between. The CDR3 coding sequence is TGTGCCAGCAGCCAAGTTGTGAGAGGGTCTTCATCTGGGGCCAACGTCCTGACTTTC. Protein product: CASSQVVRGSSSGANVLTF.

The rearrangement uses TRBV20-1 and TRBJ2-3; 9 nucleotides agree with TRBD2. The V gene end was trimmed by 0 bases and the J gene end by 4 bases; junction bases not matched to a gene: 8. Germline V gene lookup returns CDR1 DFQATT and CDR2 SNEGSKA (reference sequence). This CDR3 spans 16 amino acids. The CDR3 spells CSARDLPKREADTQYF. The CDR3 DNA follows: TGCAGTGCTAGAGATCTTCCCAAGCGGGAGGCAGATACGCAGTATTTT.

J is TRBJ1-6 and V is TRBV5-1; 8 bases line up with TRBD1. The CDR3 loop spans 13 amino acids. The V and J ends lost 5 bases and 8 bases, in that order; junction bases with no gene match: 3. CDR1 SGHRS and CDR2 YFSETQ come from the germline V gene. The CDR3 DNA is TGCGCCAGCAGGACAGGGGAGGATTCACCCCTCCACTTT. It yields the protein CASRTGEDSPLHF.

A few counts support this clonotype. V is TRBV20-1 and J is TRBJ1-5; 10 bases agree with TRBD1. The CDR3 runs to 16 residues. The germline V gene encodes CDR1 DFQATT and CDR2 SNEGSKA (reference sequence). V shed 6 bases and J 6 bases; nucleotides not matched to a gene: 14. The CDR3 is CSAAGTGDLFSQPQHF. Here the CDR3 DNA reads TGCAGTGCCGCCGGGACAGGGGATCTTTTTAGTCAGCCCCAGCATTTT.

The genes are TRBV7-2 and TRBJ2-7, with 11 bases matching TRBD2. The CDR3 contains 15 residues. Per the germline V gene, CDR1 is SGHTA and CDR2 is FQGNSA. J gave up 1 base and V 6 bases, and 5 bases lay outside the gene matches. The CDR3 reads CASSPASGRSYEQYF. The CDR3 nucleotides read TGTGCCAGCAGTCCCGCTAGCGGGAGGTCCTACGAGCAGTACTTC.

Comments on this clonotype: A much larger clone is a single base away; this may be a read error. The V gene is TRBV11-2, the J gene TRBJ2-1; TRBD2 might be the D (6 bases). This CDR3 comprises 15 residues. Germline CDR1 SGHAT, CDR2 FQNNGV. The ends were cut back, 5 bases at V and 13 bases at J, with 24 bases in the middle. This chain's CDR3 is CASSPVGAGGETQFF. Written as DNA, the CDR3 is TGTGCCAGCAGCCCAGTTGGAGCGGGCGGAGAGACCCAGTTCTTC.

The V gene is TRBV4-2, the J gene TRBJ2-7; D ambiguous. The germline V gene encodes CDR1 LGHNA and CDR2 YNFKEQ. Trimming shortened V by 0 bases and J by 7 bases, and 13 bases separated the two germline ends. The CDR3 has 14 residues. The CDR3 is CASSQEGDGDEQYF. The CDR3 DNA sequence: TGTGCCAGCAGCCAAGAAGGAGATGGGGATGAGCAGTACTTC.

J is TRBJ2-1 and V is TRBV29-1, with TRBD2 as a possible D gene (6 bases). Germline lookup yields CDR1 SQVTM and CDR2 ANQGSEA. CDR3 length: 12 amino acids. Deletions cut 8 bases from V and 8 bases from J, with 16 bases between. The CDR3 DNA is TGCAGCTTCCAACTAGCTAGGTATGAGCAGTTCTTC. Amino acid sequence: CSFQLARYEQFF.

The sample holds a few counts of this clonotype. This may be a read error, as it is one base from a much larger clone. The chain carries TRBV7-9 and TRBJ2-4; no clear D gene. The germline CDR1 and CDR2 sequences are SEHNR and FQNEAQ (reference sequence). V lost 1 base, J lost 0 bases, and 10 bases lay in between. The CDR3 is made up of 16 amino acids. The CDR3 coding sequence is TGTGCCAGCAGCTTAGGGGCAGTGTTAGCCAAAAACATTCAGTACTTC. This codes for CASSLGAVLAKNIQYF.

A few counts support this clonotype. The CDR3, as DNA: TGCAATAGCCGTTTGGGCGAGCAGTACTTC. Its protein is CNSRLGEQYF. The genes are TRBV29-1 and TRBJ2-7; no reliable D call. CDR3 length equals 10 residues. Germline V lookup: CDR1 SQVTM, CDR2 ANQGSEA.

This clonotype has a handful of counts. The chain links TRBV29-1 to TRBJ2-5; weak D call: TRBD2 (6 bases). CDR1 and CDR2 from the germline V gene are SQVTM and ANQGSEA. The CDR3 is made up of 12 amino acids. V shed 4 bases and J shed 1 base, with 7 bases lying between them. The CDR3 DNA reads TGCAGCGTTGGGACTACCCAAGAGACCCAGTACTTC. It translates to CSVGTTQETQYF. The full variable domain, rest sourced from reference TRBV29-1 and TRBJ2-5, is SAVISQKPSRDICQRGTSLTIQCQVDSQVTMMFWYRQQPGQSLTLIATANQGSEATYESGFVIDKFPISRPNLTFSTLTVSNMSPEDSSIYLCSVGTTQETQYFGPGTRLLVL.

This rearrangement joins TRBV13 to TRBJ1-2; maybe TRBD1 (6 bases). The CDR3 has 16 residues. In germline, CDR1 is PRHDT, CDR2 FYEKMQ (reference sequence). The ends were cut back, 5 bases at V and 6 bases at J, with 22 bases in the middle. CDR3 in amino acids: CASSPRTERSWDGYTF. CDR3 in DNA: TGTGCCAGCAGCCCAAGGACAGAACGATCTTGGGATGGCTACACCTTC.

In this sample, this clonotype turned up a few times. The J gene is TRBJ2-1, the V gene TRBV6-1, with 8 bases lining up with TRBD2. Germline CDR1 is MNHNS and CDR2 is SASEGT. Germline trimming cut 11 bases from V and 4 bases from J; bases unmatched to any gene: 28. The CDR3 consists of 20 residues. CDR3 loop: CAALTSGGMIALNRYNEQFF. The CDR3 DNA follows: TGTGCCGCCCTCACAAGCGGGGGCATGATTGCCCTTAATAGATACAATGAGCAGTTCTTC.

The chain links TRBV10-3 to TRBJ2-5; D may be TRBD1 or TRBD2 (6 bases each). The V and J ends lost 10 bases and 5 bases respectively, with 11 bases between them. This CDR3 contains 11 residues. The germline gives CDR1 ENHRY, CDR2 SYGVKD. The chain's CDR3 is CATRGRETQYF. CDR3 coding DNA: TGTGCCACCCGGGGGCGGGAGACCCAGTACTTC.

The rearrangement joins TRBV20-1 to TRBJ1-5; a possible D gene is TRBD1 (6 bases). The CDR3 covers 14 residues. CDR1 is DFQATT and CDR2 is SNEGSKA in the germline V gene (reference sequence). Trimming left V 3 bases short and J 3 bases short, with 12 bases between. The CDR3 nucleotides read TGCAGTGCTAGGGGGGCAGGGGTCAATCAGCCCCAGCATTTT. Amino acids: CSARGAGVNQPQHF.

As concerns this clonotype: A much bigger clone sits one base away, suggesting this may be a read error. This chain uses TRBV7-7 with TRBJ2-5; 7 bases align to TRBD1. Per the germline V gene, CDR1 is SSHAT and CDR2 is FNYEAQ (reference sequence). CDR3 length: 15 amino acids. The CDR3 spells CTSSQGTAVQETQYF. CDR3 bases: TGTACCAGCAGCCAAGGGACAGCAGTCCAAGAGACCCAGTACTTC.